The 13 T cell receptor beta chains presented below share a single source sample, sequenced in a study of radiotherapy plus CTLA-4 blockade in lung cancer. This table comes from immunoSEQ multiplex PCR, and its TCRdb copy is limited to in-frame clones, with some not included. The table has about 57,000 clones, 65% to 80% seen once. This sample comprised peripheral blood, obtained from a patient treated with radiotherapy plus ipilimumab. All receptors derive from a human donor with non-small cell lung cancer who had a complete response to radiotherapy plus ipilimumab.

This clone was seen more than once but under ten times. V is TRBV10-1 and J is TRBJ1-6; D gene ambiguous. Per the germline V gene, CDR1 is WNHNN and CDR2 is SYGVQD (reference sequence). The CDR3 consists of 13 residues. Trimming removed 5 bases at V and 10 bases at J, with 12 bases between. The CDR3 DNA reads TGCGCCAGCAGTAGAGACAATCGCTCACCCCTCCACTTT. Amino acids: CASSRDNRSPLHF.

This chain links TRBV18 with TRBJ1-5, with D maybe TRBD1 (5 bases). The CDR3 has 14 amino acids. The germline CDR1 and CDR2 sequences are KGHSH and LQKENI. Deletions cut 2 bases from V and 4 bases from J, with 9 bases between. DNA for the CDR3: TGTGCCAGCTCACCAGGGGCTGTAAATCAGCCCCAGCATTTT. Translating gives CASSPGAVNQPQHF. Supplemented by reference TRBV18 and TRBJ1-5, the full variable domain reads NAGVMQNPRHLVRRRGQEARLRCSPMKGHSHVYWYRQLPEEGLKFMVYLQKENIIDESGMPKERFSAEFPKEGPSILRIQQVVRGDSAAYFCASSPGAVNQPQHFGDGTRLSIL.

V and J are TRBV18 and TRBJ2-7; weak D call: TRBD2 (5 bases). Looked up from germline, CDR1 is KGHSH and CDR2 is LQKENI. This CDR3 region has 14 residues. V lost 3 bases, J lost 2 bases, and 11 bases lay in between. CDR3 loop: CASSPRQTTYEQYF. CDR3 bases: TGTGCCAGCTCACCGAGGCAGACTACCTACGAGCAGTACTTC.

The chain employs TRBV19 and TRBJ2-1; D might be TRBD2 (5 bases). Germline V gene sequence: CDR1 LNHDA, CDR2 SQIVND (reference sequence). The CDR3 loop spans 15 amino acids. V dropped 5 bases and J dropped 4 bases, with 15 bases sitting between them. The chain's CDR3 is CASSAGPLLYNEQFF. CDR3 bases: TGTGCCAGTAGTGCGGGCCCCCTCCTTTACAATGAGCAGTTCTTC.

The V and J genes are TRBV10-3 and TRBJ2-1, with a weak D call TRBD1 (6 bases). The CDR3 loop spans 12 amino acids. V was trimmed by 10 bases and J by 8 bases, leaving 15 bases between them. Germline lookup yields CDR1 ENHRY and CDR2 SYGVKD. CDR3 loop: CATSYRAHEQFF. The CDR3 DNA is TGTGCCACCTCATACAGGGCGCATGAGCAGTTCTTC.

The chain carries TRBV5-6 and TRBJ2-1; TRBD2 aligns across 10 bases. The germline V gene encodes CDR1 SGHDT and CDR2 YYEEEE. The ends lost 5 bases at V and 7 bases at J; junction bases unmatched: 9. The CDR3 loop spans 15 amino acids. This chain's CDR3 is CASRLLAGVTNEQFF. The CDR3 region has the DNA TGTGCCAGCAGACTCCTAGCGGGGGTAACAAATGAGCAGTTCTTC. Complete variable domain (other parts from reference TRBV5-6 and TRBJ2-1): DAGVTQSPTHLIKTRGQQVTLRCSPKSGHDTVSWYQQALGQGPQFIFQYYEEEERQRGNFPDRFSGHQFPNYSSELNVNALLLGDSALYLCASRLLAGVTNEQFFGPGTRLTVL.

This clone was detected once. This chain uses TRBV4-1 with TRBJ2-6; 7 bases line up with TRBD1. In germline, CDR1 is MGHRA, CDR2 YSYEKL. The CDR3 length is 14 residues. The V segment lost 10 bases and the J segment 5 bases; nucleotides outside the gene matches: 8. The CDR3 sequence: CANPRGRWANVLTF. CDR3 bases: TGCGCCAATCCGAGGGGGCGGTGGGCCAACGTCCTGACTTTC.

The CDR3 sequence is CASKRGTSGTSYNEQFF. The CDR3 nucleotides are TGTGCCAGTAAGCGGGGGACTAGCGGGACGTCCTACAATGAGCAGTTCTTC. The rearrangement links TRBV19 to TRBJ2-1, with TRBD2 identical over 13 bases. V shed 7 bases, J shed 1 base, and the junction held 7 bases outside the gene matches. CDR3 length: 17 amino acids. Germline CDR1 is LNHDA and CDR2 is SQIVND (reference sequence).

The chain employs TRBV5-1 and TRBJ2-3, with 7 bases matching TRBD2. Germline-derived CDR1 and CDR2 are SGHRS and YFSETQ. This CDR3 comprises 15 residues. Trimming at V came to 5 bases and at J to 2 bases, leaving 8 bases not matched to a gene. CDR3 in DNA: TGCGCCAGCAGGGCTGCGGGAGACCCCACAGATACGCAGTATTTT. Encoded protein: CASRAAGDPTDTQYF.

The chain recombines TRBV6-1 with TRBJ2-1; 8 bases match TRBD2. Germline CDR1 reads MNHNS; CDR2 reads SASEGT. Trimming at V came to 4 bases and at J to 4 bases, leaving 9 bases not matched to a gene. The CDR3 sequence is 16 residues long. CDR3 sequence reads: CASSALTSGQYNEQFF. The CDR3 DNA follows: TGTGCCAGCAGTGCACTTACTAGCGGCCAATACAATGAGCAGTTCTTC.

This clone has a single count. This rearrangement joins TRBV5-6 to TRBJ2-1; 9 positions agree with TRBD1. Germline loops: CDR1 SGHDT, CDR2 YYEEEE. The J segment lost 7 bases and the V segment lost 3 bases, leaving 11 bases of the junction unmatched. The CDR3 contains 16 residues. The DNA for the CDR3 is TGTGCCAGCAGCTATAATGGACAGGGGAAGGGGAATGAGCAGTTCTTC. This translates into CASSYNGQGKGNEQFF.

The chain joins TRBV28 to TRBJ1-4; tentative D call: TRBD1 (5 bases). The CDR3 contains 14 residues. Germline loops: CDR1 MDHEN, CDR2 SYDVKM. The V gene lost 8 bases and the J gene lost 8 bases, with 18 bases spanning the gap. The CDR3 loop reads CASLGGGVGEKLFF. For the CDR3, the DNA is TGTGCCAGCCTTGGTGGGGGGGTAGGGGAAAAACTGTTTTTT.

The V gene is TRBV7-2, the J gene TRBJ1-1, with D hard to call. This CDR3 has 13 residues. Trimming pared 3 bases from V and 3 bases from J, leaving 8 bases between. The germline V gene encodes CDR1 SGHTA and CDR2 FQGNSA. CDR3 protein: CASSFSTDTEAFF. The CDR3 DNA reads as TGTGCCAGCAGCTTCTCCACAGACACTGAAGCTTTCTTT.